This T cell receptor (beta chain) came from a study of PD-1 and CTLA-4 blockade in melanoma. CDR3 length equals 16 residues. CDR1 LNHDA and CDR2 SQIVND come from the germline V gene (reference sequence). Trimming stripped 5 bases from V and 2 bases from J, with 17 bases between. This clone was recorded a few times. Clones were read by immunoSEQ multiplex PCR, and TCRdb kept only the in-frame ones, dropping some. The sample has fewer than 20,000 clones; 70% to 80% are singletons. The receptor was derived from a human donor with melanoma. The input for sequencing was CD8+ T cells from peripheral blood, taken from a patient given anti-PD-1 treatment. J is TRBJ2-3 and V is TRBV19; D gene ambiguous. The CDR3 spells CASSSPRTETTDTQYF. In DNA, the CDR3 is TGTGCCAGTAGTTCCCCCAGAACGGAAACCACAGATACGCAGTATTTT. The full variable domain, rest sourced from reference TRBV19 and TRBJ2-3, is DGGITQSPKYLFRKEGQNVTLSCEQNLNHDAMYWYRQDPGQGLRLIYYSQIVNDFQKGDIAEGYSVSREKKESFPLTVTSAQKNPTAFYLCASSSPRTETTDTQYFGPGTRLTVL.